The 18 T cell receptor beta chains below all came from one sample that was sequenced in a study of blood T cells in healthy people across ages. Sample-barcoded 5' priming and a J-beta primer mix drove a second PCR of about 6 to 12 cycles. TCRdb ran MiXCR on the 5' RACE reads and lists one entry per CDR3 protein. The sample lists around 970,000 distinct CDR3 sequences; 51% were seen once. Input material: blood. These receptor sequences come from a woman aged 60-70 years in good health.

The gene calls are TRBV6-2 or TRBV6-3 and TRBJ2-7; 7 bases fit TRBD1. There are 17 residues in the CDR3. Per germline, CDR1 MNHEY and CDR2 SVGEGT. After removal of 9 bases from V and 7 bases from J, the junction contained 24 bases not matched to a gene. The CDR3 here is CASSRGYSGLRYNEQYF. CDR3 coding DNA: TGTGCCAGTAGCAGGGGGTATAGTGGCCTCCGATACAATGAGCAGTACTTC.

CDR3 protein: CASSLGGLAGVDQETQYF. The CDR3 DNA sequence: TGCGCCAGCAGCTTGGGTGGCCTGGCGGGAGTCGACCAAGAGACCCAGTACTTC. J is TRBJ2-5 and V is TRBV5-1; TRBD2 matches 7 bases. V lost 0 bases, J lost 0 bases, and 11 bases stayed unmatched. From germline, CDR1 is SGHRS and CDR2 YFSETQ. This CDR3 has 18 residues.

The rearrangement links TRBV24-1 to TRBJ2-4, with D maybe TRBD2 (6 bases). The J call may be mistaken, given a closer DNA end match to TRBJ2-5. Germline CDR1 and CDR2: KGHDR and SFDVKD. The CDR3 is made up of 16 amino acids. The CDR3 sequence: CATSDLQSPGRETQYF. In DNA, the CDR3 is TGTGCCACCAGTGATTTGCAATCCCCAGGGAGGGAGACCCAGTACTTC.

This rearrangement joins TRBV5-1 to TRBJ1-2; TRBD1 is a possible D gene (6 bases). CDR1 SGHRS and CDR2 YFSETQ come from the germline V gene. The V and J ends lost 0 bases and 8 bases respectively, with 17 bases between them. The CDR3 has 15 amino acids. CDR3 in DNA: TGCGCCAGCAGCTTGGACCGGGACATCCCCGGGGGCTACACCTTC. It yields the protein CASSLDRDIPGGYTF.

This clonotype has just a few counts. This sequence joins TRBV28 and TRBJ2-7; 7 nucleotides agree with TRBD2. Germline values: CDR1 MDHEN, CDR2 SYDVKM. J was trimmed by 6 bases and V by 5 bases; bases with no gene match: 10. This CDR3 has 14 amino acids. The CDR3 sequence is CASSPQSGISEQYF. As DNA, the CDR3 is TGTGCCAGCAGTCCCCAGAGCGGGATTTCCGAGCAGTACTTC.

The V call is TRBV7-3, the J call TRBJ2-1; 9 bases fit TRBD2. The germline CDR1 and CDR2 sequences are SGHTA and FQGTGA. The CDR3 length is 15 residues. V shed 5 bases and J 6 bases; nucleotides not matched to a gene: 8. In DNA form, the CDR3 reads TGTGCCAGCAGCACCTTAGCGGGAGTAAGCAATGAGCAGTTCTTC. Amino acid sequence: CASSTLAGVSNEQFF.

The genes are TRBV21-1 and TRBJ2-1; the D segment call TRBD2 is taken from the table without a DNA check. The tail of the sequence fits TRBJ2-7 better, so the J call may be wrong. TRBV21-1 is designated a pseudogene. This CDR3 contains 17 residues. Here the CDR3 reads CASSTRAGTRTYNEQYF. DNA of the CDR3: TGTGCCAGCAGCACTAGGGCCGGGACTCGTACCTACAATGAGCAGTACTTC.

This clonotype was seen only a few times. J is TRBJ1-2 and V is TRBV4-2; D is unresolved. The germline V gene has CDR1 LGHNA and CDR2 YNFKEQ. This CDR3 region has 15 residues. V lost 0 bases, J lost 2 bases, and 10 bases lay in between. CDR3 bases: TGTGCCAGCAGCCAAGATGGTGCGGTGAACTATGGCTACACCTTC. This codes for CASSQDGAVNYGYTF.

V usage is TRBV6-2 or TRBV6-3 and J usage is TRBJ2-4; D is undetermined. Trimming cost V 6 bases and J 0 bases, with 9 bases left between them. Looked up from germline, CDR1 is MNHEY and CDR2 is SVGEGT. CDR3 length: 14 amino acids. CDR3 in DNA: TGTGCCAGCAGCATAGGAGTAGCCAAAAACATTCAGTACTTC. Amino acid sequence: CASSIGVAKNIQYF.

The chain uses TRBV7-6 and TRBJ2-3, with 11 nucleotides matching TRBD2. The V gene end was trimmed by 4 bases and the J gene end by 6 bases; junction bases not matched to a gene: 9. The CDR3 contains 16 residues. The germline V gene has CDR1 SGHVS and CDR2 FNYEAQ. CDR3 region: CASSSSPRLAGDTQYF. The CDR3 DNA is TGTGCCAGCAGCTCATCCCCGAGACTAGCGGGGGATACGCAGTATTTT. The full variable domain, completed using reference TRBV7-6 and TRBJ2-3, is GAGVSQSPRYKVTKRGQDVALRCDPISGHVSLYWYRQALGQGPEFLTYFNYEAQQDKSGLPNDRFSAERPEGSISTLTIQRTEQRDSAMYRCASSSSPRLAGDTQYFGPGTRLTVL.

The V gene is TRBV3-1, the J gene TRBJ1-4; weak D call: TRBD1 (5 bases). Germline-derived CDR1 and CDR2 are LGHDT and YNNKEL (reference sequence). CDR3 size: 16 residues. V lost 2 bases, J lost 4 bases, and 14 bases lay in between. CDR3 sequence (DNA): TGTGCCAGCAGCCAAACGGGGCACGCCTTTAATGAAAAACTGTTTTTT. The encoded protein is CASSQTGHAFNEKLFF.

The chain is built from TRBV5-6 and TRBJ2-3; 7 bases are a match to TRBD2. Trimming took 3 bases from V and 3 from J; bases not matched to a gene: 1. Germline CDR1 is SGHDT and CDR2 is YYEEEE. CDR3 length equals 13 residues. This CDR3 is CASSWEGTDTQYF. The CDR3 DNA sequence: TGTGCCAGCAGCTGGGAGGGTACAGATACGCAGTATTTT.

With respect to this clonotype: Possible read error: a much larger clone is one base away. V usage is TRBV29-1 and J usage is TRBJ2-4; D call uncertain. There are 11 residues in the CDR3. V lost 7 bases to trimming and J lost 6 bases, with 10 bases between them. Germline V gives CDR1 SQVTM, CDR2 ANQGSEA. The CDR3 nucleotides read TGCAGCGGTGTTGGCGCAAACATTCAGTACTTC. Protein sequence: CSGVGANIQYF.

This clonotype was seen ten or more times. The chain joins TRBV7-2 to TRBJ2-7; TRBD1 matches at 10 bases. V shed 3 bases, J shed 10 bases, and the junction held 6 bases outside the gene matches. Germline CDR1 is SGHTA and CDR2 is FQGNSA. The length of the CDR3 is 13 residues. CDR3 coding DNA: TGTGCCAGCAGCTTTAAGACAGGGGGCGGTCAGTACTTC. Residues: CASSFKTGGGQYF.

The CDR3 loop reads CAISAREGQGNTEAFF. CDR3 in DNA: TGTGCCATCAGCGCTAGGGAGGGACAGGGGAACACTGAAGCTTTCTTT. The V call is TRBV10-3, the J call TRBJ1-1, with 9 bases fitting TRBD1. CDR3 length: 16 residues. The germline CDR1 and CDR2 sequences are ENHRY and SYGVKD. The ends lost 6 bases at V and 1 base at J; junction bases unmatched: 9.

This clonotype was counted only a few times. The rearrangement joins TRBV24-1 to TRBJ2-5, with D uncertain. Trimming shortened V by 4 bases and J by 5 bases, and 19 bases separated the two germline ends. From germline, CDR1 is KGHDR and CDR2 SFDVKD. CDR3 length equals 16 residues. CDR3 region: CATSDDKRALRETQYF. CDR3 bases: TGTGCCACCAGTGACGACAAGAGAGCCCTCCGGGAGACCCAGTACTTC.

The rearrangement links TRBV20-1 to TRBJ2-1, with 11 nucleotides matching TRBD2. The CDR3 length is 14 residues. Losses at the gene ends were 5 bases for V and 7 bases for J; bases not matched to a gene: 7. The V gene's germline CDR1 is DFQATT and CDR2 SNEGSKA (reference sequence). CDR3 nucleotides: TGCAGTGCTGGACGACTAGCGGGAACAAATGAGCAGTTCTTC. Translating gives CSAGRLAGTNEQFF.

This rearrangement joins TRBV10-3 to TRBJ1-5; a weak D match, TRBD1 (6 bases). Trimming removed 11 bases at V and 7 bases at J, with 18 bases between. The CDR3 loop spans 13 amino acids. Germline CDR1 reads ENHRY; CDR2 reads SYGVKD. The CDR3 nucleotides read TGTGCCGTCTCAGGGGACCCCCGGCAGCCCCAGCATTTT. Encoded protein: CAVSGDPRQPQHF.